This T cell receptor beta chain was captured by sequencing in a study of T-cell memory formation after mild COVID-19. A single record per CDR3 protein comes from TCRdb applying MiXCR to the 5' RACE reads. The sample shows about 430,000 distinct CDR3 sequences, 20% to 25% of them seen only once. The CDR3 extends over 12 amino acids. Germline CDR1 LNHNV, CDR2 YYDKDF (reference sequence). The trim removed 11 bases at V and 4 bases at J, leaving 3 bases unmatched. A note on this clonotype: Its target is not known.

Study-level results: Memory sampled before infection contained some responding clones, suggesting cross-reactive memory joined. Clones shrinking from day 15 to 85 showed even CD4/CD8 mixes; later expanders tilted CD4+.

The chain carries TRBV15 and TRBJ2-1; 9 bases are a match to TRBD1. This TCR came from an adult woman who had mild COVID-19 (a few samples of this study predate the infection). Cell type and time point are not known. The sequenced sample consisted of PBMCs or a T cell subset sorted from them (not recorded which). CDR3 in amino acids: CASGQGYNEQFF. CDR3 nucleotide sequence: TGTGCCTCGGGACAGGGATACAATGAGCAGTTCTTC.